This T cell receptor beta chain was sequenced in a study of T-cell reconstitution after alpha-beta-depleted transplantation in children. Overall study findings and caveats: It was reported that alpha-beta T cells came from several hundred expanded graft clones (about two months after transplant).

The V end lost 1 base, the J end lost 4 bases, and 12 bases lay between the germline ends. The CDR3 totals 15 residues. Per the germline V gene, CDR1 is SGHTA and CDR2 is FQGNSA. During its preparation, the TCRbeta library received unique molecular identifiers. TCRdb re-called the PCR reads through MiXCR, storing one row per CDR3 protein. The top ten hold 4.8% of the sample, which has approximately 230,000 distinct CDR3 sequences, more than 20% seen once. This clonotype was seen at least ten times. Its antigen is as yet unknown. Sequences were derived from PBMCs, mostly from graft donor cells, sampled 360 days after TCRalphabeta/CD19-depleted stem cell transplant. This chain connects TRBV7-2 to TRBJ2-3; D gene uncertain. The TCR comes from a female patient between 2 and 10 years old who had a stem cell transplant for congenital amegakaryocytic thrombocytopenia, so the T cells may come from the graft donor. In DNA, the CDR3 is TGTGCCAGCAGCTTAGTCTCAGGAGAGTCAGATACGCAGTATTTT. It specifies CASSLVSGESDTQYF.